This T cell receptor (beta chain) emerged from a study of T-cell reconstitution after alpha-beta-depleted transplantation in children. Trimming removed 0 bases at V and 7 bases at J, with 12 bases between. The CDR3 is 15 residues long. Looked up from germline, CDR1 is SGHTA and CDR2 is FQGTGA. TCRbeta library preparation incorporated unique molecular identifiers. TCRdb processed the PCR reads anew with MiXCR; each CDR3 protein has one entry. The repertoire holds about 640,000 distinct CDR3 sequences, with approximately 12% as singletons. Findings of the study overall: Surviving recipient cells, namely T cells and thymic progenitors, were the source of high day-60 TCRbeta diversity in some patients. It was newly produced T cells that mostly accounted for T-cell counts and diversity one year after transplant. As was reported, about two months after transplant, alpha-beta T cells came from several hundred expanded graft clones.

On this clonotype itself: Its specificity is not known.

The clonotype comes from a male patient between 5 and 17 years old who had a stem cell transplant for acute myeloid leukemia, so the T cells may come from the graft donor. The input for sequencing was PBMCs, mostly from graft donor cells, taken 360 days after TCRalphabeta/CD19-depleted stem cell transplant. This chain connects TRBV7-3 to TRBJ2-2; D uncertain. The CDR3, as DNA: TGTGCCAGCAGCTTAACCACAATACCTAGCGGGGAGCTGTTTTTT. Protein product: CASSLTTIPSGELFF.